This T cell receptor (beta chain) comes out of a study of cytomegalovirus exposure and HLA in healthy donors. Study context: Falling in the Caucasian-associated ancestry cluster were about 82% of 398 genotyped donors. Findings of the study overall: The listing of 150 to 200 TCR beta chains classed them as cytomegalovirus-associated.

Only a few counts were recorded for this clone. The antigen is unknown. The primer mix had 60 Vbeta and 13 Jbeta primers. TCRdb keeps only in-frame clones here, not all; method: immunoSEQ multiplex PCR. The sample contains under 150,000 clones, roughly 84% of which appear only once. V was clipped by 5 bases and J by 3 bases, with 11 bases between them. Germline CDR1 reads MNHNY; CDR2 reads SVGAGI (reference sequence). This CDR3 contains 14 residues. Every donor was a healthy person donating bone marrow. This TCR was recovered from a man aged 50-59 years in good health and CMV-seronegative. The rearrangement links TRBV6-6 to TRBJ2-1; D may be TRBD1 (6 bases). The source material was PBMCs. CDR3: CASSQQGDYNEQFF. Written as DNA, the CDR3 is TGTGCCAGCAGTCAACAGGGAGACTACAATGAGCAGTTCTTC.